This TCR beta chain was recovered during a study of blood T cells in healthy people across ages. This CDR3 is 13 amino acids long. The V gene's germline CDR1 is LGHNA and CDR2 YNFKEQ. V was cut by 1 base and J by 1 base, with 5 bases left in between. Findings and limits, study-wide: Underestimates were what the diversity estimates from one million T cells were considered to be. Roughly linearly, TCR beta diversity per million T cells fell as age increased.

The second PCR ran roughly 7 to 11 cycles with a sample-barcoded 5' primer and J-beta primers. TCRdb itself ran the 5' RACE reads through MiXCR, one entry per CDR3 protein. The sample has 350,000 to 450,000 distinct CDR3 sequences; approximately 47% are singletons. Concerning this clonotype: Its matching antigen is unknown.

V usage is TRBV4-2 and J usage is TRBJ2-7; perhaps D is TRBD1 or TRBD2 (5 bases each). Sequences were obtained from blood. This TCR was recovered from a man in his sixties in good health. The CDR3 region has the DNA TGTGCCAGCAGCCAAGGGGGGTCCTACGAGCAGTACTTC. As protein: CASSQGGSYEQYF.